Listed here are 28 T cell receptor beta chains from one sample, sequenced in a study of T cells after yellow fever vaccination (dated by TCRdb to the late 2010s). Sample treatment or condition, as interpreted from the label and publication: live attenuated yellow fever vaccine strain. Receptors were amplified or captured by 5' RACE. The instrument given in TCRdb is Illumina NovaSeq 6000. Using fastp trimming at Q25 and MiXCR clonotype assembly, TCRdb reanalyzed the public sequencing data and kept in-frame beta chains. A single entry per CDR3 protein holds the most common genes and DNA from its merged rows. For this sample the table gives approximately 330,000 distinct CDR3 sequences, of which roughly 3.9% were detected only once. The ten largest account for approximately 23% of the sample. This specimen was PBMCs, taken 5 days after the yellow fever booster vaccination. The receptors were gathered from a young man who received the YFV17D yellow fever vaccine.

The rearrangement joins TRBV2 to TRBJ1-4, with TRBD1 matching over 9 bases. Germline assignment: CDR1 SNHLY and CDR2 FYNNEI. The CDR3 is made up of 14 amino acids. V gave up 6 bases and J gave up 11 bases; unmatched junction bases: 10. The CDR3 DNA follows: TGTGCCAGCAGACCGGGACAGGGATCGTGGAAACTGTTTTTT. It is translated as CASRPGQGSWKLFF.

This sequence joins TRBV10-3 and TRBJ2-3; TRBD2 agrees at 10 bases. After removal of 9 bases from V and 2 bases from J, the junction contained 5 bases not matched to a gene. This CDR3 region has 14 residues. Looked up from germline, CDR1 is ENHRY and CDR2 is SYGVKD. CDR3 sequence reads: CAIASGGDTDTQYF. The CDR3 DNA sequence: TGTGCCATAGCAAGCGGGGGGGACACAGATACGCAGTATTTT.

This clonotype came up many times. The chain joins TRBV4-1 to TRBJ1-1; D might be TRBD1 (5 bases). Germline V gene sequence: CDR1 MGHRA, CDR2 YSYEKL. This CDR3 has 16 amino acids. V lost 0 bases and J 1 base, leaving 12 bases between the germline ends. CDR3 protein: CASSQEGGRANTEAFF. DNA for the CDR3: TGCGCCAGCAGCCAAGAGGGCGGCAGGGCGAACACTGAAGCTTTCTTT.

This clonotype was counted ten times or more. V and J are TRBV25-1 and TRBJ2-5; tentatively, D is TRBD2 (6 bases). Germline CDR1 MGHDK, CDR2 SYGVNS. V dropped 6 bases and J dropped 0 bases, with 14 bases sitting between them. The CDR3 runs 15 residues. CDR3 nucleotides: TGTGCCAGCAGCCCACCCCCGGGGGACCAAGAGACCCAGTACTTC. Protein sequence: CASSPPPGDQETQYF.

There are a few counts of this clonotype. CDR3 bases: TGCGCCAGCAGCCCCAGAGGGATTAGCCCCTCCGGCTACACCTTC. Its translation is CASSPRGISPSGYTF. The chain carries TRBV4-1 and TRBJ1-2; D is unresolved. The germline V gene encodes CDR1 MGHRA and CDR2 YSYEKL. V was pared by 4 bases and J by 8 bases, with 20 bases between. This CDR3 has 15 residues.

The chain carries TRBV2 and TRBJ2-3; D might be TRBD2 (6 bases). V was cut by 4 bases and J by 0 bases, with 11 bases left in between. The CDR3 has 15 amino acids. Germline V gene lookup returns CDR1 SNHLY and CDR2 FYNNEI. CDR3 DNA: TGTGCCAGCAGTGGGGGGGTCTCTAGCACAGATACGCAGTATTTT. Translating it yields CASSGGVSSTDTQYF.

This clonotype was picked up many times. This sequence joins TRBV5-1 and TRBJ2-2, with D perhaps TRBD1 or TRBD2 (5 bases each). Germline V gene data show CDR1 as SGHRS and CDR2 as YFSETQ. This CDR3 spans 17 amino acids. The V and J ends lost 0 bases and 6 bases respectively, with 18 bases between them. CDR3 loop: CASSLEGPGRPSGELFF. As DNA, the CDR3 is TGCGCCAGCAGCTTGGAAGGTCCGGGGCGACCTTCCGGGGAGCTGTTTTTT.

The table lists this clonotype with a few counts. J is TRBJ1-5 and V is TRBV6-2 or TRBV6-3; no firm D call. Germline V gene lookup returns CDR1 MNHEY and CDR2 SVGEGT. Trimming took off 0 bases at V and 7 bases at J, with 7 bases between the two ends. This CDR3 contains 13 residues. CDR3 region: CASSYSMVQPQHF. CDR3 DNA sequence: TGTGCCAGCAGTTACTCGATGGTCCAGCCCCAGCATTTT.

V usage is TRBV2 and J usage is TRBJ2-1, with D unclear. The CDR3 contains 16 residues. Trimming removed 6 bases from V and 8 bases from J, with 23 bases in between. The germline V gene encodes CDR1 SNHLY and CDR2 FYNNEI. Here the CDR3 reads CASSPTPLGLRYEQFF. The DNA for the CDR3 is TGTGCCAGCAGCCCTACCCCCCTTGGCCTTCGCTATGAGCAGTTCTTC.

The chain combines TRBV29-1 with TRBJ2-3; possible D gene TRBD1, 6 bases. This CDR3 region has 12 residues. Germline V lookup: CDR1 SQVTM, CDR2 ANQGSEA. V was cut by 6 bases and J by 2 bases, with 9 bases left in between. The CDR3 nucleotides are TGCAGCGTCTGGACAGCCACAGATACGCAGTATTTT. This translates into CSVWTATDTQYF.

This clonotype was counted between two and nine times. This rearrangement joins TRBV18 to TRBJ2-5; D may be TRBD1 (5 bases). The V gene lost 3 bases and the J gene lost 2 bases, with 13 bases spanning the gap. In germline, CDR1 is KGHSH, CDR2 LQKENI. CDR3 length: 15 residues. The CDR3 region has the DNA TGTGCCAGCTCACCGCTCACGACAGTTCAAGAGACCCAGTACTTC. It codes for CASSPLTTVQETQYF.

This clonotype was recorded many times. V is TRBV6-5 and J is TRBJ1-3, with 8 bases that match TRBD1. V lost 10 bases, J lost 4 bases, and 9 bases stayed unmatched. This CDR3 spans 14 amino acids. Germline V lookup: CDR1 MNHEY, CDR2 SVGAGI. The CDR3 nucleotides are TGTGCCACCTTTTCAGGGGGCGCAGGAAACACCATATATTTT. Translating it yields CATFSGGAGNTIYF.

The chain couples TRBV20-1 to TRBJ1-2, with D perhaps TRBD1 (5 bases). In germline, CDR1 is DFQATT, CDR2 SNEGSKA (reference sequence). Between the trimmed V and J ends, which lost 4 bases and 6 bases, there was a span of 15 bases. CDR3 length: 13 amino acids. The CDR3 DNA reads TGCAGTGCTACATGGACCGGGGGGAATGGCTACACCTTC. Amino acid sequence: CSATWTGGNGYTF.

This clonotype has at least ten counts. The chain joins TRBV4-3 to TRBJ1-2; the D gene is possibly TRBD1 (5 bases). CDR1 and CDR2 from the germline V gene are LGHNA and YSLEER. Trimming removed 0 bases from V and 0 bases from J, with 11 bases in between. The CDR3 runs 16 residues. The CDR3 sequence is CASSQDQVRANYGYTF. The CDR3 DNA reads TGCGCCAGCAGCCAAGATCAAGTCAGGGCTAACTATGGCTACACCTTC.

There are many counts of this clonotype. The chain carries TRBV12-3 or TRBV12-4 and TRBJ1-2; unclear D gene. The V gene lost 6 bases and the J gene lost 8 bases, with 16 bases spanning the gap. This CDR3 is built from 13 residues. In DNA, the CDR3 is TGTGCCAGCAGCAGAGTCCCCGGCGGCGGCTACACCTTC. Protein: CASSRVPGGGYTF.

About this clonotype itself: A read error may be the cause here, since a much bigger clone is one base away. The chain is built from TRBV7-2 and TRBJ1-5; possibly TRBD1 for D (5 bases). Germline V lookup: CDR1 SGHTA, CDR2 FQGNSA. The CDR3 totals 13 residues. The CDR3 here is CASSSGYSQPRHF. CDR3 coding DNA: TGTGCCAGCAGCTCAGGGTATAGTCAGCCCCGGCATTTT.

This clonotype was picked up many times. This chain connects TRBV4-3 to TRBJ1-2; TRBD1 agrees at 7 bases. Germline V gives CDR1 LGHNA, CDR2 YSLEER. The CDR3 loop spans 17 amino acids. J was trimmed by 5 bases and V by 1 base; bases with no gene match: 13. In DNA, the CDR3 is TGCGCCAGCAGCCAAGGGGTCGGGACAGTAAACTTATATGGCTACACCTTC. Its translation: CASSQGVGTVNLYGYTF.

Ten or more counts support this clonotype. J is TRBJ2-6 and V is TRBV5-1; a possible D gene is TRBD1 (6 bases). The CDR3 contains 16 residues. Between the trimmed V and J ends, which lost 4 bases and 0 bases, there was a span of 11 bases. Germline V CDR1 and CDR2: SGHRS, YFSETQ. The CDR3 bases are TGCGCCAGCAGCCTCAGACAGGCCTCTGGGGCCAACGTCCTGACTTTC. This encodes CASSLRQASGANVLTF.

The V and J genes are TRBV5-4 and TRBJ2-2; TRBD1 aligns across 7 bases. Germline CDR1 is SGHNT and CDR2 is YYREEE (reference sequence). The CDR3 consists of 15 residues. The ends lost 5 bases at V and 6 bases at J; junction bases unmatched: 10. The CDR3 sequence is CASRGDREGPGELFF. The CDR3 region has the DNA TGTGCCAGCAGGGGCGACAGGGAAGGTCCCGGGGAGCTGTTTTTT.

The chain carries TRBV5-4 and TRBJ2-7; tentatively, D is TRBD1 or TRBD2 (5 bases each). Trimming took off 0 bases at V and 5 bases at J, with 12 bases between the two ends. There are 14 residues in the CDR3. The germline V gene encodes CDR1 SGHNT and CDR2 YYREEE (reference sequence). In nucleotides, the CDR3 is TGTGCCAGCAGCTTGGGGGACCGACGCAACGAGCAGTACTTC. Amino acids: CASSLGDRRNEQYF.

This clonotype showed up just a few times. In DNA form, the CDR3 reads TGCAGTGCTAGCAGGGGACAGGGGACTGAAGCTTTCTTT. Amino acids: CSASRGQGTEAFF. The V and J genes are TRBV20-1 and TRBJ1-1; 10 nucleotides line up with TRBD1. V lost 3 bases to trimming and J lost 5 bases; unmatched junction nucleotides: 3. Germline V lookup: CDR1 DFQATT, CDR2 SNEGSKA (reference sequence). The CDR3 length is 13 residues.

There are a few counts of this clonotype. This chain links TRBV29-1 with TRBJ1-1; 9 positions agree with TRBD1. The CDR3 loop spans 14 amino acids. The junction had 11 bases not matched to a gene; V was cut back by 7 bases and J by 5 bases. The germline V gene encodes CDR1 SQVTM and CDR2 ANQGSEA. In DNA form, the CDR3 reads TGCAGCGGGGGGACAGGGCGTGGTATGACTGAAGCTTTCTTT. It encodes CSGGTGRGMTEAFF.

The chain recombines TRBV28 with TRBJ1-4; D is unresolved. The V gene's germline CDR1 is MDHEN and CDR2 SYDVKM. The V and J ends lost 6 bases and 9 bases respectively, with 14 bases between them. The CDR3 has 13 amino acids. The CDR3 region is CASSLPSRKKLFF. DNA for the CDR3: TGTGCCAGCAGCCTTCCTTCCCGAAAAAAACTGTTTTTT.

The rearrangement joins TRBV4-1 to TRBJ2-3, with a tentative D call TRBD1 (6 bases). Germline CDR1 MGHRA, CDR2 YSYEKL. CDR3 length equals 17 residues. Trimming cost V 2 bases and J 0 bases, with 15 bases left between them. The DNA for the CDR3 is TGCGCCAGCAGCCAAACCCCCGGGACAAAAAGCACAGATACGCAGTATTTT. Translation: CASSQTPGTKSTDTQYF.

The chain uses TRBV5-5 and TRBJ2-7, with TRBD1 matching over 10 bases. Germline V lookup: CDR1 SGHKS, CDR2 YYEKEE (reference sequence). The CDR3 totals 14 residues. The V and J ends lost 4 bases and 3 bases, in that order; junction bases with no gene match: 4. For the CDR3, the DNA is TGTGCCAGCAGCAGAGACAGGGGGCTCTACGAGCAGTACGTC. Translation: CASSRDRGLYEQYV.

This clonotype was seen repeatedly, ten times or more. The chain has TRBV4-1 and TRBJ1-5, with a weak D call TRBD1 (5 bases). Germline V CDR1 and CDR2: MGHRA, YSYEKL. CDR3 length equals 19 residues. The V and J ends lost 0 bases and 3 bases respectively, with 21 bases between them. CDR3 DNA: TGCGCCAGCAGCCAAGATTGGGCGACAGAAAGAAAATCCAATCAGCCCCAGCATTTT. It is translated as CASSQDWATERKSNQPQHF.

For the CDR3, the DNA is TGTGCCAGCAACATGGCCAGGGAGTACGAGCAGTACTTC. The encoded protein is CASNMAREYEQYF. The rearrangement joins TRBV7-8 to TRBJ2-7; D is possibly TRBD1 or TRBD2 (5 bases each). Germline V gene sequence: CDR1 SGHVS, CDR2 FQNEAQ. The CDR3 runs 13 residues. Trimming shortened V by 7 bases and J by 4 bases, and 14 bases separated the two germline ends.

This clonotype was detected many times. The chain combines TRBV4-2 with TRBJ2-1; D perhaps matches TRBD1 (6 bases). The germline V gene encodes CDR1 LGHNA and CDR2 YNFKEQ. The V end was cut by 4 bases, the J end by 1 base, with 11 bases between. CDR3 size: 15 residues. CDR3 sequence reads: CASSPGQGSYNEQFF. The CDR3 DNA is TGTGCCAGCAGCCCGGGCCAGGGGTCCTACAATGAGCAGTTCTTC.